This T cell receptor beta chain is from a study of blood T cells in healthy people across ages. Germline V CDR1 and CDR2: MNHEY, SMNVEV (reference sequence). The CDR3 has 13 amino acids. V lost 2 bases, J lost 13 bases, and 15 bases lay in between. The use of a sample-barcoded 5' primer and a J-beta primer mix characterized a second PCR of about 7 to 12 cycles. A single record per CDR3 protein comes from TCRdb applying MiXCR to the 5' RACE reads. This repertoire shows fewer than 1 million distinct CDR3 sequences, around 45% found once; its top ten account for 15% to 25%. The specimen was blood. This clonotype was obtained from a man aged 55 to 70 in good health. The gene calls are TRBV27 and TRBJ2-1, with D perhaps assigned TRBD1 or TRBD2 (5 bases each). The CDR3 nucleotides are TGTGCCAGCAGTTTACAGGGTTGGGAGACCCAGTTCTTC. Residues: CASSLQGWETQFF.